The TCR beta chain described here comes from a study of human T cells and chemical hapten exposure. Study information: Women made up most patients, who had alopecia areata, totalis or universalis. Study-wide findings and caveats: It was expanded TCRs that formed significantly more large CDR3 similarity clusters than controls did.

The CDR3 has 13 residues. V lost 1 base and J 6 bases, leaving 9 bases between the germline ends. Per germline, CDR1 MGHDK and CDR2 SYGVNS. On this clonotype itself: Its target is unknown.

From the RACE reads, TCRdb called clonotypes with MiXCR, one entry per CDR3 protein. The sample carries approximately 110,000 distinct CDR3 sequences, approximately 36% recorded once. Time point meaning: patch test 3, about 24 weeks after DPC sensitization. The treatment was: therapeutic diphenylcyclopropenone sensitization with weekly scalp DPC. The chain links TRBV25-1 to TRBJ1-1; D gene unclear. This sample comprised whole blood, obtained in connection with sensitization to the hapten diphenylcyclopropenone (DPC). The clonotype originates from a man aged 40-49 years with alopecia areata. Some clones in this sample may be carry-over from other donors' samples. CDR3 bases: TGTGCCAGCAGTGAATCCAACCTTGCTGAAGCTTTCTTT. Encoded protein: CASSESNLAEAFF. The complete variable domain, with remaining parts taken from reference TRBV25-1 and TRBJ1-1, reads EADIYQTPRYLVIGTGKKITLECSQTMGHDKMYWYQQDPGMELHLIHYSYGVNSTEKGDLSSESTVSRIRTEHFPLTLESARPSHTSQYLCASSESNLAEAFFGQGTRLTVV.